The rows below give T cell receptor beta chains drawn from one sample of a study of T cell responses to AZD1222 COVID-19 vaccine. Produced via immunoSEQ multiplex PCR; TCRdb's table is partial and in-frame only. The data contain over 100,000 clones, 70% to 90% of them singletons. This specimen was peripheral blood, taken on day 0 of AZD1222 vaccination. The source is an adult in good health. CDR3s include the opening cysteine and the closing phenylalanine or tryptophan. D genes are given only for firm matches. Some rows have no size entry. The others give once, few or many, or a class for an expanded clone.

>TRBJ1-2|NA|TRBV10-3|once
TGTGCCTCCGGCTCTGGCTATGGCTACACCTTC
CASGSGYGYTF
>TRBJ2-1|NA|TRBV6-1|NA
TGTGCCAGCAGTGATTCGAGCTCCTACAATGAGCAGTTCTTC
CASSDSSSYNEQFF
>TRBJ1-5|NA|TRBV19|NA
TGTGCCAGTAGTATGGAGGGGTATAGCAATCAGCCCCAGCATTTT
CASSMEGYSNQPQHF
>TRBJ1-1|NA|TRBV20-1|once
TGCAGTGCATTCAACACTGAAGCTTTCTTT
CSAFNTEAFF
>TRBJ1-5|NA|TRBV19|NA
TGTGCCAGTAGTATCTCGGGGTCTGGGCGTATTCAGCCCCAGCATTTT
CASSISGSGRIQPQHF
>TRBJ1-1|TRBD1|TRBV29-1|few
TGCAGCGTTGAATTTTACAGGGGGCGGTACACTGAAGCTTTCTTT
CSVEFYRGRYTEAFF
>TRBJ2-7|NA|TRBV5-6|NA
TGTGCCAGCAGCTCCCTCTACGAGCAGTACTTC
CASSSLYEQYF
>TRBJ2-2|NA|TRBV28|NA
TGTGCCAGCAGTTTAAGTCCCCCCGGGGAGCTGTTTTTT
CASSLSPPGELFF
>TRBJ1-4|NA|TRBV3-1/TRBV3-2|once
TGTGCCAGCAGCCAAGCCTCAACTAATGAAAAACTGTTTTTT
CASSQASTNEKLFF
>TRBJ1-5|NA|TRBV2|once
TGTGCCAGCAGTGAAGTGGGGATCAATCAGCCCCAGCATTTT
CASSEVGINQPQHF
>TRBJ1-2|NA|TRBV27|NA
TGTGCCAGCAGTTCGGACACAGCTAACTATGGCTACACCTTC
CASSSDTANYGYTF
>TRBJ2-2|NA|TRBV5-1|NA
TGCGCCAGCAGCCTGGGGGCCTACACCGGGGAGCTGTTTTTT
CASSLGAYTGELFF
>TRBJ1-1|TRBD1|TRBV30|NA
TGTGCCTGGAGCCAGGGGGGGACTGAAGCTTTCTTT
CAWSQGGTEAFF
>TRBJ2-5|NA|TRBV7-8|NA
TGTGCCAGCAGCTTAGGGGACGTACGGCGGGAGACCCAGTACTTC
CASSLGDVRRETQYF
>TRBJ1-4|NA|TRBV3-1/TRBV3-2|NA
TGTGCCAGCAGCCAAGGAGCCAGACGGGCTAATGAAAAACTGTTTTTT
CASSQGARRANEKLFF
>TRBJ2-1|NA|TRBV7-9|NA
TGTGCCAGCAGCTCCCCTATTGGTGGGGGATACAATGAGCAGTTCTTC
CASSSPIGGGYNEQFF
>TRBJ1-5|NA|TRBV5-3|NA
TGTGCCAGAAGCTTGGGGGCAGGTCAGCCCCAGCATTTT
CARSLGAGQPQHF